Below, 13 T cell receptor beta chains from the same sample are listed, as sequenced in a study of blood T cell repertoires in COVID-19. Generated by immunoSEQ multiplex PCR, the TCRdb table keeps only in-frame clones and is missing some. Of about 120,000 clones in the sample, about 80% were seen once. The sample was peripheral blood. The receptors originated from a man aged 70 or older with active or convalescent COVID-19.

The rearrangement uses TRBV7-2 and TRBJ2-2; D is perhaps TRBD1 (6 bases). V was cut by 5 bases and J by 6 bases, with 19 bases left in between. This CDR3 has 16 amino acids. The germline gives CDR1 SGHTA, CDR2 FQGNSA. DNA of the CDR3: TGTGCCAGCAGCCTGTCGGCCAGGACAGTAGCCGGGGAGCTGTTTTTT. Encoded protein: CASSLSARTVAGELFF.

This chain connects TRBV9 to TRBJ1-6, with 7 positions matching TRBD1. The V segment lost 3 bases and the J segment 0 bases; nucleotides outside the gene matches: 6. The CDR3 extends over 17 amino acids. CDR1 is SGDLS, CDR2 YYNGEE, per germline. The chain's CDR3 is CASSGSRDSSYNSPLHF. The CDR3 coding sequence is TGTGCCAGCAGCGGGTCCCGGGACAGCTCCTATAATTCACCCCTCCACTTT.

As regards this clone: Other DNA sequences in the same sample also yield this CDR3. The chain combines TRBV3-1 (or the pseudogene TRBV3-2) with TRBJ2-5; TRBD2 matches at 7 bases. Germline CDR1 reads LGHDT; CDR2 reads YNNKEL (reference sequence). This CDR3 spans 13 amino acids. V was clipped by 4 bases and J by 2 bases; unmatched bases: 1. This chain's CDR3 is CASSPGGQETQYF. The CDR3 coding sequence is TGTGCCAGCAGCCCGGGGGGTCAAGAGACCCAGTACTTC.

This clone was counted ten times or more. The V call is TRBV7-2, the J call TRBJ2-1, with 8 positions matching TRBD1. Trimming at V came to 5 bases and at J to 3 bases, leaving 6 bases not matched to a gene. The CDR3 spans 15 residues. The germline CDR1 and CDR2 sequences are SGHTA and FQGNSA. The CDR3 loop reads CASSPRTGSYNEQFF. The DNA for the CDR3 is TGTGCCAGCAGCCCCCGGACAGGGAGCTACAATGAGCAGTTCTTC.

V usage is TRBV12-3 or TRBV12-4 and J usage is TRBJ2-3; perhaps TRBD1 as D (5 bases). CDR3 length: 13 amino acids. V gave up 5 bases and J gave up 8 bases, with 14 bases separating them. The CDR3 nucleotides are TGTGCCAGCAGTCATGAAAGGGGAACTACGCAGTATTTT. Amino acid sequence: CASSHERGTTQYF.

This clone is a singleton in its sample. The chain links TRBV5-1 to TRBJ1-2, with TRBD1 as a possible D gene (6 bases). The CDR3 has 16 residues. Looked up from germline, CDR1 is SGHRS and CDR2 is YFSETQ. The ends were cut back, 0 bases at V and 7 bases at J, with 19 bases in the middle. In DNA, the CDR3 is TGCGCCAGCAGCTTGGATTCGGATATGACAGGACGTGGCTACACCTTC. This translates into CASSLDSDMTGRGYTF.

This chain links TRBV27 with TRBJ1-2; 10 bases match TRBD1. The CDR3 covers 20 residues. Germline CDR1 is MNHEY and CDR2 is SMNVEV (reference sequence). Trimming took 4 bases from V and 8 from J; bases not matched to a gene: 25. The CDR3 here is CASSYTHANPSGTGADGYTF. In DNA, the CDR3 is TGTGCCAGCAGTTATACCCATGCCAACCCCTCTGGGACAGGGGCGGACGGCTACACCTTC.

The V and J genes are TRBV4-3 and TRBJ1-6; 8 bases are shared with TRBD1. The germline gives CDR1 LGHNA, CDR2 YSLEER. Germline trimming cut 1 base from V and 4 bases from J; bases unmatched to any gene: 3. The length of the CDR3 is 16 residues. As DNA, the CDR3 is TGCGCCAGCAGCCAAGTCGGACAGGGTTATAATTCACCCCTCCACTTT. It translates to CASSQVGQGYNSPLHF.

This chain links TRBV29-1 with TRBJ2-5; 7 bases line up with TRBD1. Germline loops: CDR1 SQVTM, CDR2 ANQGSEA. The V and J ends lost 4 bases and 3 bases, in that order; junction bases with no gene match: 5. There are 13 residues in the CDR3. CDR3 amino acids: CSVGRQGKETQYF. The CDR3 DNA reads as TGCAGCGTTGGGAGACAGGGAAAAGAGACCCAGTACTTC.

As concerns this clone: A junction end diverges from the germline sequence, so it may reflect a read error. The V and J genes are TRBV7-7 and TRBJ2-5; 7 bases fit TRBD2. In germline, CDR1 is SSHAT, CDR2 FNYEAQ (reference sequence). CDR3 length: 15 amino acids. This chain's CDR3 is CASSLLSGGQETQYF. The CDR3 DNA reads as TGTGCTAGCAGCTTACTGTCGGGGGGACAAGAGACCCAGTACTTC.

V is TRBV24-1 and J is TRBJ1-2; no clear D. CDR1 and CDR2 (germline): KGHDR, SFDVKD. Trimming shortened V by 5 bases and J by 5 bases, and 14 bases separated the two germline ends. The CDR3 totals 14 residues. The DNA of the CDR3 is TGTGCCACCAGTGCGAGGGTTCAATCATATGGCTACACCTTC. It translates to CATSARVQSYGYTF.

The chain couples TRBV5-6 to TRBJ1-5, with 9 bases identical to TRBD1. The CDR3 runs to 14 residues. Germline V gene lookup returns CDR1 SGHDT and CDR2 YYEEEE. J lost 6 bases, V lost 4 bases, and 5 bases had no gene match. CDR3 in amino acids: CASSERTGVQPQHF. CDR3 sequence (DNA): TGTGCCAGCAGCGAAAGGACAGGGGTTCAGCCCCAGCATTTT.

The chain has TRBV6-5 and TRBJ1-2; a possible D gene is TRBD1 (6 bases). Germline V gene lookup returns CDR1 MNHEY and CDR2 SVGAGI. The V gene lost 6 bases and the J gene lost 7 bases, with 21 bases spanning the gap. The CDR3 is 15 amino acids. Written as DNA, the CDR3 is TGTGCCAGCAGACCCGTAGGGGGGGGACTCTCTGGCTACACCTTC. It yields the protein CASRPVGGGLSGYTF.